A selection of T cell receptor beta chains follows, all from one sample in a study of regulatory T cells in long-lasting Graves disease. TCRdb itself ran the multiplex PCR reads through MiXCR, one entry per CDR3 protein. The table lists about 290,000 distinct CDR3 sequences, roughly a fifth of them singletons. The source was peripheral blood mononuclear cells (PBMCs), collected when the disease was refractory, from a patient treated with antithyroid drugs. These receptors all stem from a female donor with Graves disease. The CDR3 runs from the conserved cysteine through the conserved F or W. A D gene is named only where the DNA matches it firmly. Size values are once, few and many counts, or a class for expanded clones, and some rows have none.

v_gene: TRBV6-5; d_gene: TRBD2; len: 15; abundance: few; j_gene: TRBJ2-7; CDR3nt: TGTGCCAGCAGTTCCGCGGCGGGAGTTGGGTACGAGCAGTACTTC; CDR3aa: CASSSAAGVGYEQYF
v_gene: TRBV7-3; d_gene: TRBD2; len: 15; abundance: NA; j_gene: TRBJ2-1; CDR3nt: TGTGCCAGCATCCCCTCAGCGGGAGAAAAGGATGAGCAGTTCTTC; CDR3aa: CASIPSAGEKDEQFF
v_gene: TRBV20-1; d_gene: NA; len: 13; abundance: NA; j_gene: TRBJ1-1; CDR3nt: TGCAGTGCTCATCGGACGGAGAACACTGAAGCTTTCTTT; CDR3aa: CSAHRTENTEAFF
v_gene: TRBV5-1; d_gene: TRBD1; len: 18; abundance: NA; j_gene: TRBJ2-2; CDR3nt: TGCGCCAGCAACTTGAACCCCTCCGGGACAGCGAACACCGGGGAGCTGTTTTTT; CDR3aa: CASNLNPSGTANTGELFF
v_gene: TRBV5-6; d_gene: TRBD1; len: 15; abundance: few; j_gene: TRBJ2-5; CDR3nt: TGTGCCAGCAGCTTTATGGGACAGGGCAGGGAGACCCAGTACTTC; CDR3aa: CASSFMGQGRETQYF
v_gene: TRBV29-1; d_gene: NA; len: 14; abundance: NA; j_gene: TRBJ2-5; CDR3nt: TGCAGCGTTGAAGATCCGGGCCGACAAGAGACCCAGTACTTC; CDR3aa: CSVEDPGRQETQYF
v_gene: TRBV7-9; d_gene: TRBD2; len: 15; abundance: many; j_gene: TRBJ2-5; CDR3nt: TGTGCCAGCAGCCACCCTGCGGGAGGTGGAGAGACCCAGTACTTC; CDR3aa: CASSHPAGGGETQYF
v_gene: TRBV13; d_gene: NA; len: 16; abundance: NA; j_gene: TRBJ1-3; CDR3nt: TGTGCCAGCAGCCCCGGACAGCTGATCTCTGGAAACACCATATATTTT; CDR3aa: CASSPGQLISGNTIYF
v_gene: TRBV30; d_gene: NA; len: 13; abundance: few; j_gene: TRBJ1-5; CDR3nt: TGTGCCTGGAGTGTAGCGGACAATCAGCCCCAGCATTTT; CDR3aa: CAWSVADNQPQHF
v_gene: TRBV9; d_gene: NA; len: 14; abundance: few; j_gene: TRBJ1-3; CDR3nt: TGTGCCAGCAGCGTAGGAGGGTTATCCAACACCATATATTTT; CDR3aa: CASSVGGLSNTIYF
v_gene: TRBV28; d_gene: NA; len: 14; abundance: few; j_gene: TRBJ2-5; CDR3nt: TGTGCCAGCAGTTTCCGAAAAACCCAAGAGACCCAGTACTTC; CDR3aa: CASSFRKTQETQYF
v_gene: TRBV19; d_gene: NA; len: 12; abundance: NA; j_gene: TRBJ2-7; CDR3nt: TGTCCCCGTAATGAGTCCCCCTACGAGCAGTACTTC; CDR3aa: CPRNESPYEQYF
v_gene: TRBV24-1; d_gene: NA; len: 14; abundance: NA; j_gene: TRBJ2-7; CDR3nt: TGTGCCACCAGTGATCGCCGGGAGCCCAGGTCGCAGTACTTC; CDR3aa: CATSDRREPRSQYF
v_gene: TRBV5-1; d_gene: NA; len: 16; abundance: NA; j_gene: TRBJ1-6; CDR3nt: TGCGCCAGCAGCTTGGGCGAGGGGGGAGTTAATTCACCCCTCCACTTT; CDR3aa: CASSLGEGGVNSPLHF
v_gene: TRBV19; d_gene: NA; len: 13; abundance: once; j_gene: TRBJ2-2; CDR3nt: TGTGCCAGTACCGTAAGCGGAACCGGGGAGCTGTTTTTT; CDR3aa: CASTVSGTGELFF
v_gene: TRBV7-2; d_gene: TRBD2; len: 14; abundance: many; j_gene: TRBJ2-7; CDR3nt: TGTGCCAGCAGCTTAGCTTCTAGCGGCTACGAGCAGTACTTC; CDR3aa: CASSLASSGYEQYF
v_gene: TRBV5-1; d_gene: NA; len: 15; abundance: NA; j_gene: TRBJ2-1; CDR3nt: TGCGCCAGCAGCTTGTCTACCGGGACGTTCGATGAGCAGTTCTTC; CDR3aa: CASSLSTGTFDEQFF
v_gene: TRBV9; d_gene: NA; len: 14; abundance: NA; j_gene: TRBJ2-7; CDR3nt: TGTGCCAGCAGTGAACACTCCGACAGCTCCAAGGGGGGCTTC; CDR3aa: CASSEHSDSSKGGF
v_gene: TRBV7-2; d_gene: TRBD2; len: 17; abundance: NA; j_gene: TRBJ2-4; CDR3nt: TGTGCCAGCAGCTTAGTCGGCGGGAGGGCAGCCAAAAACATTCAGTACTTC; CDR3aa: CASSLVGGRAAKNIQYF
v_gene: TRBV6-1; d_gene: TRBD2; len: 16; abundance: many; j_gene: TRBJ2-2; CDR3nt: TGTGCCAGCAGTAGGTTAGCGGGAGCTCACACCGGGGAGCTGTTTTTT; CDR3aa: CASSRLAGAHTGELFF
v_gene: TRBV7-2; d_gene: NA; len: 15; abundance: many; j_gene: TRBJ1-4; CDR3nt: TGTGCCAGCAGCTTAGAGTCAGGGAGTCTAGGAAAACTGTTTTTT; CDR3aa: CASSLESGSLGKLFF
v_gene: TRBV6-1; d_gene: NA; len: 15; abundance: NA; j_gene: TRBJ2-7; CDR3nt: TGTGCCAGCAGGACCCCCTACGGGACGCCCTACGAGCAGTACTTC; CDR3aa: CASRTPYGTPYEQYF
v_gene: TRBV20-1; d_gene: NA; len: 12; abundance: many; j_gene: TRBJ2-5; CDR3nt: TGCAGTGCTGGGACTCCCCAAGAGACCCAGTACTTC; CDR3aa: CSAGTPQETQYF
v_gene: TRBV29-1; d_gene: NA; len: 12; abundance: few; j_gene: TRBJ2-2; CDR3nt: TGCAGCGCGCAGGGTGACACCGGGGAGCTGTTTTTT; CDR3aa: CSAQGDTGELFF
v_gene: TRBV27; d_gene: NA; len: 13; abundance: NA; j_gene: TRBJ1-5; CDR3nt: TGTGCCAGCAGTCCCAGCCTCTTGCAGCCCCAGCATTTT; CDR3aa: CASSPSLLQPQHF
v_gene: TRBV30; d_gene: NA; len: 8; abundance: many; j_gene: TRBJ1-1; CDR3nt: TGTGCCGGTGGAATAGCTTTCTTT; CDR3aa: CAGGIAFF
v_gene: TRBV6-1; d_gene: TRBD1; len: 14; abundance: few; j_gene: TRBJ2-2; CDR3nt: TGTGCCAGCAGTGGGACAGGGAGGACCGGGGAGCTGTTTTTT; CDR3aa: CASSGTGRTGELFF
v_gene: TRBV6-2/TRBV6-3; d_gene: TRBD1; len: 16; abundance: NA; j_gene: TRBJ1-1; CDR3nt: TGTGCCAGCAGTCAAACGGGACAGGGGAGGGTCACTGAAGCTTTCTTT; CDR3aa: CASSQTGQGRVTEAFF
v_gene: TRBV2; d_gene: TRBD2; len: 15; abundance: many; j_gene: TRBJ2-5; CDR3nt: TGTGCCAGCAGACGGACTAGCGGGAGCAAAGAGACCCAGTACTTC; CDR3aa: CASRRTSGSKETQYF
v_gene: TRBV4-1; d_gene: NA; len: 16; abundance: few; j_gene: TRBJ1-4; CDR3nt: TGCGCCAGCAGCCGAGGTTTAAGGCAAACTAATGAAAAACTGTTTTTT; CDR3aa: CASSRGLRQTNEKLFF
v_gene: TRBV5-5; d_gene: TRBD2; len: 16; abundance: many; j_gene: TRBJ2-5; CDR3nt: TGTGCCAGCAGCTTGTTGGCTAGCGGGATCCAAGAGACCCAGTACTTC; CDR3aa: CASSLLASGIQETQYF
v_gene: TRBV20-1; d_gene: TRBD2; len: 18; abundance: NA; j_gene: TRBJ2-5; CDR3nt: TGCAGTGCTAGAGACATGGATACTGGCGGGAGGGCCAGTAAGACCCAGTACTTC; CDR3aa: CSARDMDTGGRASKTQYF
v_gene: TRBV3-1; d_gene: NA; len: 16; abundance: many; j_gene: TRBJ2-5; CDR3nt: TGTGCCAGCAGCCAAGATTTCCCCTTTGGTCGGGAGACCCAGTACTTC; CDR3aa: CASSQDFPFGRETQYF
v_gene: TRBV12-3/TRBV12-4; d_gene: TRBD1; len: 15; abundance: many; j_gene: TRBJ1-1; CDR3nt: TGTGCCAGCAGTCATTTACAGGGGGTGAACACTGAAGCTTTCTTT; CDR3aa: CASSHLQGVNTEAFF
v_gene: TRBV30; d_gene: NA; len: 13; abundance: many; j_gene: TRBJ2-7; CDR3nt: TGTGCCTGGATGGGGACGCCTACCTACGAGCAGTACTTC; CDR3aa: CAWMGTPTYEQYF
v_gene: TRBV20-1; d_gene: NA; len: 12; abundance: NA; j_gene: TRBJ2-4; CDR3nt: TGCAGTGCTAGGTCCGTCGGGGACATTCAGTACTTC; CDR3aa: CSARSVGDIQYF
v_gene: TRBV15; d_gene: NA; len: 16; abundance: NA; j_gene: TRBJ1-6; CDR3nt: TGTGCCACCAGCAGAGGGGGCAGAGATTATAATTCACCCCTCCACTTT; CDR3aa: CATSRGGRDYNSPLHF
v_gene: TRBV6-2/TRBV6-3; d_gene: NA; len: 14; abundance: many; j_gene: TRBJ1-2; CDR3nt: TGTGCCAGCAGTTATTCACGGGACCACTATGGCTACACCTTC; CDR3aa: CASSYSRDHYGYTF
v_gene: TRBV6-1; d_gene: NA; len: 13; abundance: NA; j_gene: TRBJ1-2; CDR3nt: TGTGCCAGCAGGGACGGCACTAACTATGGCTACACCTTC; CDR3aa: CASRDGTNYGYTF
v_gene: TRBV2; d_gene: NA; len: 16; abundance: many; j_gene: TRBJ1-1; CDR3nt: TGTGCCAGCAGTGGGAGATCCGTTGGGATGAACACTGAAGCTTTCTTT; CDR3aa: CASSGRSVGMNTEAFF
v_gene: TRBV6-5; d_gene: TRBD2; len: 15; abundance: many; j_gene: TRBJ2-7; CDR3nt: TGTGCCAGCAGTTCCCATGGGACTAGTTTCTACGAGCAGTACTTC; CDR3aa: CASSSHGTSFYEQYF
v_gene: TRBV20-1; d_gene: TRBD1; len: 13; abundance: many; j_gene: TRBJ1-2; CDR3nt: TGCAGTGCTACGGGACAGGCAGACTATGGCTACACCTTC; CDR3aa: CSATGQADYGYTF
v_gene: TRBV4-3; d_gene: NA; len: 15; abundance: NA; j_gene: TRBJ1-1; CDR3nt: TGCGCCAGCACCACCTCTTGGGATCTCGGGACTGAAGCTTTCTTT; CDR3aa: CASTTSWDLGTEAFF
v_gene: TRBV20-1; d_gene: TRBD2; len: 15; abundance: many; j_gene: TRBJ2-7; CDR3nt: TGCAGTGCCCCCCGGGGGGGCGGGAGCTCCTACGAGCAGTACTTC; CDR3aa: CSAPRGGGSSYEQYF
v_gene: TRBV12-3/TRBV12-4; d_gene: NA; len: 14; abundance: many; j_gene: TRBJ2-7; CDR3nt: TGTGCCAGCAGTTTCGAGCCGGGAACCCACGAGCAGTACTTC; CDR3aa: CASSFEPGTHEQYF
v_gene: TRBV11-2; d_gene: TRBD2; len: 16; abundance: few; j_gene: TRBJ2-1; CDR3nt: TGTGCCAGCAGCTTAGTGAGCGGGAGCGCCTACAATGAGCAGTTCTTC; CDR3aa: CASSLVSGSAYNEQFF
v_gene: TRBV30; d_gene: NA; len: 12; abundance: NA; j_gene: TRBJ2-7; CDR3nt: TGTGCCTGGAGTGTACAGGGCTACGAGCAGTACTTC; CDR3aa: CAWSVQGYEQYF
v_gene: TRBV7-9; d_gene: NA; len: 13; abundance: NA; j_gene: TRBJ2-2; CDR3nt: TGTGCCAGCAGCCCAGGGTTAACCGGGGAGCTGTTTTTT; CDR3aa: CASSPGLTGELFF
v_gene: TRBV28; d_gene: NA; len: 14; abundance: NA; j_gene: TRBJ2-1; CDR3nt: TGTGCCAGCCTGAAGGGGGGACTCTCCAATGAGCAGTTCTTC; CDR3aa: CASLKGGLSNEQFF
v_gene: TRBV19; d_gene: TRBD1; len: 14; abundance: NA; j_gene: TRBJ1-5; CDR3nt: TGTGCCAGTAGTGTAACAGGGGGCAATCAGCCCCAGCATTTT; CDR3aa: CASSVTGGNQPQHF
v_gene: TRBV10-3; d_gene: TRBD2; len: 14; abundance: many; j_gene: TRBJ2-5; CDR3nt: TGTGCCATCAGTGTCCGGGAGGGCCTTGAGACCCAGTACTTC; CDR3aa: CAISVREGLETQYF
v_gene: TRBV28; d_gene: TRBD1; len: 17; abundance: many; j_gene: TRBJ1-3; CDR3nt: TGTGCCAGCAGTTTAACCTCGACAGGGAGAGGACGAAACACCATATATTTT; CDR3aa: CASSLTSTGRGRNTIYF
v_gene: TRBV6-2/TRBV6-3; d_gene: TRBD1; len: 14; abundance: NA; j_gene: TRBJ1-2; CDR3nt: TGTGCCAGCAGAGGGACAGGGCGTAACTATGGCTACACCTTC; CDR3aa: CASRGTGRNYGYTF
v_gene: TRBV7-2; d_gene: NA; len: 15; abundance: NA; j_gene: TRBJ1-5; CDR3nt: TGTGCCAGCACCCCATGGGCGGGTAGCAATCAGCCCCAGCATTTT; CDR3aa: CASTPWAGSNQPQHF
v_gene: TRBV24-1; d_gene: NA; len: 13; abundance: many; j_gene: TRBJ1-2; CDR3nt: TGTGCCACCAGTGATTTGGACTTCGGGGGCTACACCTTC; CDR3aa: CATSDLDFGGYTF
v_gene: TRBV27; d_gene: NA; len: 13; abundance: NA; j_gene: TRBJ1-5; CDR3nt: TGTGCCAGCAGTTTATCGTTCAGTCAGCCCCAGCATTTT; CDR3aa: CASSLSFSQPQHF
v_gene: TRBV10-3; d_gene: NA; len: 14; abundance: few; j_gene: TRBJ2-7; CDR3nt: TGTGCCATCAGTGAGAAAGGGGGGCTCTACGAGCAGTACTTC; CDR3aa: CAISEKGGLYEQYF
v_gene: TRBV27; d_gene: NA; len: 16; abundance: many; j_gene: TRBJ1-5; CDR3nt: TGTGCCAGCAGTAGTACTCGGGGCTATAGCAATCAGCCCCAGCATTTT; CDR3aa: CASSSTRGYSNQPQHF